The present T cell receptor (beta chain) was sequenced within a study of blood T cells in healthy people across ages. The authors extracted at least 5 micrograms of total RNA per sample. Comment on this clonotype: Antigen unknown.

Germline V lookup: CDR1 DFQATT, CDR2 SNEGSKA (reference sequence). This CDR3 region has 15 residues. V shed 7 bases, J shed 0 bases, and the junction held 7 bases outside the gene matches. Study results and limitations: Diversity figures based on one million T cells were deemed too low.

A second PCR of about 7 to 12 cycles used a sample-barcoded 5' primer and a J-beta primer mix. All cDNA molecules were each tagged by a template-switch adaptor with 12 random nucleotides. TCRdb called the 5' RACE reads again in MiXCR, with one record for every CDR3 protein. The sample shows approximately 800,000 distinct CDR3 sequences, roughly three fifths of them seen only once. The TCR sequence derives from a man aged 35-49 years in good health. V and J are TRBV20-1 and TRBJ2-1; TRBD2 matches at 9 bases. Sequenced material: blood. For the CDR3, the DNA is TGCAGTGTTCAGCGGGGGGCCAACTCCTACAATGAGCAGTTCTTC. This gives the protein CSVQRGANSYNEQFF.